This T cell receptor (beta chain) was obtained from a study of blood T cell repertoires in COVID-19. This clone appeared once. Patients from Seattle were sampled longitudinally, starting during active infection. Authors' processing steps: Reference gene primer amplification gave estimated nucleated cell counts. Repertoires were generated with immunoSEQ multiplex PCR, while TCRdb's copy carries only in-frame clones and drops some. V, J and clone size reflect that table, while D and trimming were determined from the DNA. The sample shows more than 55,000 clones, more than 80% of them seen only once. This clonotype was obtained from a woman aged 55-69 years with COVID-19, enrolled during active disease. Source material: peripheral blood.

Here the CDR3 reads CASSFHDGTHNQPQHF. The CDR3 DNA follows: TGTGCCAGCAGCTTCCACGACGGGACACACAATCAGCCCCAGCATTTT. The rearrangement uses TRBV5-6 and TRBJ1-5, with a possible D match to TRBD1 (6 bases). The CDR3 is 16 amino acids. CDR1 is SGHDT and CDR2 is YYEEEE in the germline V gene. V gave up 2 bases and J gave up 3 bases, with 15 bases separating them.